A selection of T cell receptor beta chains follows, all from one sample in a study of cytomegalovirus exposure and HLA in healthy donors. Profiling relied on immunoSEQ multiplex PCR, and the TCRdb table lists in-frame clones only, not all of them. The sample has roughly 200,000 clones; around 80% are singletons. The sequenced sample consisted of PBMCs. The receptors derive from a man aged 30 to 39 in good health and CMV-seronegative. The conserved cysteine and the conserved F or W are not part of the CDR3 here. The order of the fields is J gene, clone size, V gene, CDR3 protein. Some rows mark clone size as missing; the rest say once, few, many or name a class of expanded clone.

TRBJ2-7 | NA | TRBV29-1 | SVVDRGTYEQY
TRBJ1-2 | NA | TRBV7-9 | ASSHGTGGLNYGYT
TRBJ1-2 | few | TRBV30 | AWRDITNYGYT
TRBJ2-7 | NA | TRBV28 | ASSLGQGSHEQY
TRBJ1-1 | NA | TRBV28 | ASSLLGSANTEAF
TRBJ2-3 | few | TRBV7-3 | ASSFAGQNTDTQY
TRBJ2-3 | NA | TRBV7-9 | ASSVSSGTADTQY
TRBJ2-7 | once | TRBV2 | ATRASGSYEQY
TRBJ2-7 | NA | TRBV28 | ASSTSKLAGAYEQY
TRBJ2-3 | few | TRBV29-1 | SVEVGTGLTTDTQY
NA | NA | TRBV13 | ASSLAVSSYEQY
TRBJ2-2 | NA | TRBV2 | ASSEGSGRVTGELF
TRBJ1-1 | NA | TRBV5-1 | ASSATVVRTEAF
TRBJ1-1 | NA | TRBV7-9 | ASSPRQNTEAF
TRBJ2-5 | NA | TRBV6-1 | ASRIVAERQETQY
TRBJ1-2 | NA | TRBV6-6 | ASSYSGYGYT
TRBJ2-3 | NA | TRBV5-1 | ASSLGQRTSTDTQY
TRBJ2-3 | NA | TRBV15 | ATSRDFLASSTDTQY
TRBJ2-7 | NA | TRBV2 | ASSLRTGNYEQY
TRBJ2-1 | NA | TRBV11-2 | ASSLAGSYNEQF
TRBJ2-7 | once | TRBV27 | ASSYGSGDGEQY
TRBJ2-7 | NA | TRBV2 | ASSFTRVEQY
TRBJ1-1 | NA | TRBV7-9 | ASSQRSKNTEAF
TRBJ1-4 | NA | TRBV25-1 | ASSEYDSTTNEKLF
TRBJ2-3 | NA | TRBV11-2 | ASSLGLGKREASDTQY
TRBJ1-1 | NA | TRBV28 | ASSLRRQANTEAF
TRBJ2-1 | NA | TRBV18 | ASSPLTSGSSYNEQF
TRBJ2-1 | NA | TRBV6-5 | ASTTGQGYNEQF
TRBJ2-1 | NA | TRBV9 | ASSVGASGSDEQF
TRBJ1-5 | few | TRBV4-1 | ASSLGSNQPQH
TRBJ2-3 | NA | TRBV30 | AWSVQADTQY
TRBJ2-7 | NA | TRBV2 | ASSDFLEQY
NA | NA | TRBV29-1 | SVLPQSGPEQY
NA | NA | TRBV4-1 | ASSQVGLTGVPSYEQY
TRBJ1-1 | NA | TRBV5-1 | ASTPSGLPNTEAF
TRBJ1-2 | NA | TRBV9 | ASSVAGPPNYGYT
TRBJ2-5 | few | TRBV5-1 | ASSLARAPGETQY
TRBJ2-3 | few | TRBV6-1 | ASSEAVAGQGADTQY
TRBJ1-2 | NA | TRBV4-1 | ASSFDANFMRQGYYT
TRBJ2-3 | NA | TRBV29-1 | SVDGLAGVPDTQY
TRBJ2-2 | once | TRBV7-2 | ASSLAEIGTGELF
TRBJ1-3 | NA | TRBV4-1 | ASSRTQGGASGNTIY
TRBJ1-2 | NA | TRBV27 | ASSSFFVGHRRFYGYT
TRBJ2-7 | once | TRBV5-4 | ASSLMLGQGAYEQY
TRBJ2-7 | NA | TRBV10-3 | AISKTGGDSGEQY
TRBJ2-7 | NA | TRBV5-6 | ASSLGQNQY
TRBJ2-7 | NA | TRBV4-1 | ASSQGGTSGSLAYEQY
TRBJ2-3 | NA | TRBV6-4 | ASSDVGTSGVRTDTQY
TRBJ2-3 | once | TRBV27 | ASNGQGIPTDTQY
TRBJ1-3 | NA | TRBV18 | ASSPPGRGNTIY
TRBJ1-1 | once | TRBV27 | ASSFRTGGTEAF
TRBJ1-2 | NA | TRBV5-1 | ASSFGETYGYT
TRBJ2-2 | NA | TRBV7-3 | ASSLISGSVTGELF
TRBJ2-1 | NA | TRBV5-5 | ASSLDPSGRTLFEQF
TRBJ2-2 | NA | TRBV28 | ASRLTGNTGELF